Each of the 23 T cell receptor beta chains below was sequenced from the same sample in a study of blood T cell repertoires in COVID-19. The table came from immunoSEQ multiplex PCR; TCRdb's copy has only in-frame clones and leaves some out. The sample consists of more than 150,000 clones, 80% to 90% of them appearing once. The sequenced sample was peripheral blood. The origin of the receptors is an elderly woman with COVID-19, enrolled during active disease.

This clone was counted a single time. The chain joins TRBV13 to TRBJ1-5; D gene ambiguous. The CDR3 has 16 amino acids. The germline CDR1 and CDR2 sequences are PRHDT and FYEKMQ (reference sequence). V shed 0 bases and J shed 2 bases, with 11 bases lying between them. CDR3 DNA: TGTGCCAGCAGCTTAGGGATGGCGCTAGGCAATCAGCCCCAGCATTTT. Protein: CASSLGMALGNQPQHF.

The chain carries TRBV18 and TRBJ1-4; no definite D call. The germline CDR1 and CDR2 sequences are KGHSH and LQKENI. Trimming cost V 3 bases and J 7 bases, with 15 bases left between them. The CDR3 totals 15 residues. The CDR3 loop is CASSPLGSRSEKLFF. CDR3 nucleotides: TGTGCCAGCTCACCGCTCGGGAGTAGGAGTGAAAAACTGTTTTTT.

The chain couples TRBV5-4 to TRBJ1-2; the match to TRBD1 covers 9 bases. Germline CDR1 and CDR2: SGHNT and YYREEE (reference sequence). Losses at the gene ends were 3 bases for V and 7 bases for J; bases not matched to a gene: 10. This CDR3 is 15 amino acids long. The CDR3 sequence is CASSSDRGRLGGYTF. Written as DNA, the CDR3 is TGTGCCAGCAGCTCAGACAGGGGGAGGTTGGGTGGCTACACCTTC.

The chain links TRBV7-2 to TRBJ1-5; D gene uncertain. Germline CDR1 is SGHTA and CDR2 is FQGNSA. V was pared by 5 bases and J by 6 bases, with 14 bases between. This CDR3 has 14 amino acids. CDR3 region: CASSPSNRGQPQHF. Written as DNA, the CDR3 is TGTGCCAGCAGCCCGTCCAACCGGGGTCAGCCCCAGCATTTT.

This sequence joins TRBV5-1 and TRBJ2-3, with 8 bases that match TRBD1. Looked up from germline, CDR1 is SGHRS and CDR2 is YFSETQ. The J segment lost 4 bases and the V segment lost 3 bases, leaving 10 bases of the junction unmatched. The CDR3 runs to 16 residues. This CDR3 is CASSSGQGSGADTQYF. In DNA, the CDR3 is TGCGCCAGCAGCTCAGGACAGGGAAGCGGCGCAGATACGCAGTATTTT.

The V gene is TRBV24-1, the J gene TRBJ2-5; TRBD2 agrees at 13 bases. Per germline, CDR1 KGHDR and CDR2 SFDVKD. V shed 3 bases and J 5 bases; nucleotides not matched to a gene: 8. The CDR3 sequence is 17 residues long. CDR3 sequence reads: CATSDAGTSGAWETQYF. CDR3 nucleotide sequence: TGTGCCACCAGTGATGCCGGGACTAGCGGGGCCTGGGAGACCCAGTACTTC.

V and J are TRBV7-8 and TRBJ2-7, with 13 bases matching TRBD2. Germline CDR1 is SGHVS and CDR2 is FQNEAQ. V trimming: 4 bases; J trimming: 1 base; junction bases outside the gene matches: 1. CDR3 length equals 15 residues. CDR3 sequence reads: CASSWTSGSSYEQYF. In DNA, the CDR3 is TGTGCCAGCAGCTGGACTAGCGGGAGTTCCTACGAGCAGTACTTC.

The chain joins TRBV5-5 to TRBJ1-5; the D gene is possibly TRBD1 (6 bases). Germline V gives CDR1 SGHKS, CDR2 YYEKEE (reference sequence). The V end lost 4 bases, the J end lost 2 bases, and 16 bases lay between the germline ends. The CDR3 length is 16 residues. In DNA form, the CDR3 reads TGTGCCAGCAGCCCAGGGGACATTGAACGCAATCAGCCCCAGCATTTT. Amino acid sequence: CASSPGDIERNQPQHF. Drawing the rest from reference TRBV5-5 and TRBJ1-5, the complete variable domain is DAGVTQSPTHLIKTRGQQVTLRCSPISGHKSVSWYQQVLGQGPQFIFQYYEKEERGRGNFPDRFSARQFPNYSSELNVNALLLGDSALYLCASSPGDIERNQPQHFGDGTRLSIL.

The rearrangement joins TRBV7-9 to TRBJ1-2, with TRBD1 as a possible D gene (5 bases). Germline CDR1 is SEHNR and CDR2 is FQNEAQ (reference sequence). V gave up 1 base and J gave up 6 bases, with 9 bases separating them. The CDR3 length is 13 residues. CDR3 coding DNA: TGTGCCAGCAGCTTAGGCAGGGAGGATGGCTACACCTTC. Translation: CASSLGREDGYTF. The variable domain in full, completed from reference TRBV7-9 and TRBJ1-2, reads DTGVSQNPRHKITKRGQNVTFRCDPISEHNRLYWYRQTLGQGPEFLTYFQNEAQLEKSRLLSDRFSAERPKGSFSTLEIQRTEQGDSAMYLCASSLGREDGYTFGSGTRLTVV.

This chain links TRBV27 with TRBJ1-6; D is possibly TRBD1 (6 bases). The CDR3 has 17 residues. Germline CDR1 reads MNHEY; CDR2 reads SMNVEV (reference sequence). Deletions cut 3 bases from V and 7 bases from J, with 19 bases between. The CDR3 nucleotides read TGTGCCAGCAGTTTTTATCGGAGGAGGACAGAGAATTCACCCCTCCACTTT. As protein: CASSFYRRRTENSPLHF.

In DNA, the CDR3 is TGTGCCAGTAGTTATATCGGGTCACCCCTCCACTTT. Translated, it gives CASSYIGSPLHF. The genes are TRBV19 and TRBJ1-6; D call uncertain. Per germline, CDR1 LNHDA and CDR2 SQIVND (reference sequence). This CDR3 has 12 residues. V dropped 5 bases and J dropped 10 bases, with 9 bases sitting between them.

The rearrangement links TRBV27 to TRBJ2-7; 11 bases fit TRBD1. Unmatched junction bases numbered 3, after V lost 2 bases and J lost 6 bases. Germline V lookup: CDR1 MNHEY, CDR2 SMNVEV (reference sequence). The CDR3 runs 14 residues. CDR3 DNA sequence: TGTGCCAGCAGTTTAGGGACAGGGGGGGGCGAGCAGTACTTC. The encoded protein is CASSLGTGGGEQYF.

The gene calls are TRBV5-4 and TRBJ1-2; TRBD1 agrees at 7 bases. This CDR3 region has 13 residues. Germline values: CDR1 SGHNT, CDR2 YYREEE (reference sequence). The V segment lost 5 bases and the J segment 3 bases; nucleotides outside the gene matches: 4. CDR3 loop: CASRPQGDYGYTF. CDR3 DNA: TGTGCCAGCAGGCCTCAGGGGGACTATGGCTACACCTTC.

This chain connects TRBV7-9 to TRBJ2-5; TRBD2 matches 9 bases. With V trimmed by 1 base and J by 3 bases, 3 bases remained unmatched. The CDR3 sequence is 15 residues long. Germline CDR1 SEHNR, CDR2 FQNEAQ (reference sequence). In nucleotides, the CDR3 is TGTGCCAGCAGCTTAGTGGCTAGCGGGGAAGAGACCCAGTACTTC. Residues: CASSLVASGEETQYF.

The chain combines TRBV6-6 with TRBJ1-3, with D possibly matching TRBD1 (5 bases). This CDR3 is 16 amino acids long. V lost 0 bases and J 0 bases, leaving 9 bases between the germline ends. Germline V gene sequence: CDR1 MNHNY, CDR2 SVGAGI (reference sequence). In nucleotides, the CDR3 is TGTGCCAGCAGTTACTCGCGGGGCCTCTCTGGAAACACCATATATTTT. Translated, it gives CASSYSRGLSGNTIYF.

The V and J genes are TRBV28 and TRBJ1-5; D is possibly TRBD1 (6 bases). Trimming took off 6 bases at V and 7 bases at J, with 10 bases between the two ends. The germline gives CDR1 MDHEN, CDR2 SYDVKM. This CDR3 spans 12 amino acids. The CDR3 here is CASSPQGQPQHF. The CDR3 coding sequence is TGTGCCAGCAGCCCACAGGGCCAGCCCCAGCATTTT.

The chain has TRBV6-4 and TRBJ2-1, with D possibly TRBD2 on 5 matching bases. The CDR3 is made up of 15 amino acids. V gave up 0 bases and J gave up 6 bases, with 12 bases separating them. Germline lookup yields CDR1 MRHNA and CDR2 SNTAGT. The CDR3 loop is CASSDSIGLSNEQFF. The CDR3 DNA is TGTGCCAGCAGTGACTCGATCGGACTCTCCAATGAGCAGTTCTTC.

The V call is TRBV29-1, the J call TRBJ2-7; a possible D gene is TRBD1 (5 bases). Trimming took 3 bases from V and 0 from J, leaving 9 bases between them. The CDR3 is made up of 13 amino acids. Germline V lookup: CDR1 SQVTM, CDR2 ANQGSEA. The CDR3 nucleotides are TGCAGCGTTGATAGCAGGGCCTCCTACGAGCAGTACTTC. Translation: CSVDSRASYEQYF.

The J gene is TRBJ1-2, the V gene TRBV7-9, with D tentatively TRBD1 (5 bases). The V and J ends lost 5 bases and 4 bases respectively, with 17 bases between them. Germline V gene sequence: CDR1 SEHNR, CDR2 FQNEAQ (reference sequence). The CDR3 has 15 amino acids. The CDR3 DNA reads TGTGCCAGCAGCCAAACCACAGGAATTTCCTATGGCTACACCTTC. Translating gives CASSQTTGISYGYTF.

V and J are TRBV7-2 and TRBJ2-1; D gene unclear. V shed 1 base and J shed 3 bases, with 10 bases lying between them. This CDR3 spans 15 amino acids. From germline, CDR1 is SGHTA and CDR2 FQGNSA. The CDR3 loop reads CASSLEGGVYNEQFF. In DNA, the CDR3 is TGTGCCAGCAGCTTAGAAGGCGGAGTCTACAATGAGCAGTTCTTC.

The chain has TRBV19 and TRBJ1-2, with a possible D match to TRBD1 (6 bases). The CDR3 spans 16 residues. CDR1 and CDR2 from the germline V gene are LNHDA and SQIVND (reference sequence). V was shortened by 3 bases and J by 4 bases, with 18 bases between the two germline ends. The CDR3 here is CASSMAPDSQIYGYTF. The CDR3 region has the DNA TGTGCCAGTAGTATGGCTCCGGACAGCCAAATCTATGGCTACACCTTC.

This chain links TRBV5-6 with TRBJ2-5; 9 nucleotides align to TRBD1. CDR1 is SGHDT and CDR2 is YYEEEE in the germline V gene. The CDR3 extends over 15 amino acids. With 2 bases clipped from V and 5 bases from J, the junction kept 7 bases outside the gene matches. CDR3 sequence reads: CASSFRDRVVETQYF. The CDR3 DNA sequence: TGTGCCAGCAGCTTCCGGGACAGGGTCGTGGAGACCCAGTACTTC.

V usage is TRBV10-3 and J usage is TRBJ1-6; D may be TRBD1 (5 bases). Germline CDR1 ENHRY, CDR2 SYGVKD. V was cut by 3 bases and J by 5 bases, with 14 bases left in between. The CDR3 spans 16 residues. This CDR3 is CAISEGRAVNNSPLHF. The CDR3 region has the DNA TGTGCCATCAGTGAAGGCAGGGCGGTCAATAATTCACCCCTCCACTTT.